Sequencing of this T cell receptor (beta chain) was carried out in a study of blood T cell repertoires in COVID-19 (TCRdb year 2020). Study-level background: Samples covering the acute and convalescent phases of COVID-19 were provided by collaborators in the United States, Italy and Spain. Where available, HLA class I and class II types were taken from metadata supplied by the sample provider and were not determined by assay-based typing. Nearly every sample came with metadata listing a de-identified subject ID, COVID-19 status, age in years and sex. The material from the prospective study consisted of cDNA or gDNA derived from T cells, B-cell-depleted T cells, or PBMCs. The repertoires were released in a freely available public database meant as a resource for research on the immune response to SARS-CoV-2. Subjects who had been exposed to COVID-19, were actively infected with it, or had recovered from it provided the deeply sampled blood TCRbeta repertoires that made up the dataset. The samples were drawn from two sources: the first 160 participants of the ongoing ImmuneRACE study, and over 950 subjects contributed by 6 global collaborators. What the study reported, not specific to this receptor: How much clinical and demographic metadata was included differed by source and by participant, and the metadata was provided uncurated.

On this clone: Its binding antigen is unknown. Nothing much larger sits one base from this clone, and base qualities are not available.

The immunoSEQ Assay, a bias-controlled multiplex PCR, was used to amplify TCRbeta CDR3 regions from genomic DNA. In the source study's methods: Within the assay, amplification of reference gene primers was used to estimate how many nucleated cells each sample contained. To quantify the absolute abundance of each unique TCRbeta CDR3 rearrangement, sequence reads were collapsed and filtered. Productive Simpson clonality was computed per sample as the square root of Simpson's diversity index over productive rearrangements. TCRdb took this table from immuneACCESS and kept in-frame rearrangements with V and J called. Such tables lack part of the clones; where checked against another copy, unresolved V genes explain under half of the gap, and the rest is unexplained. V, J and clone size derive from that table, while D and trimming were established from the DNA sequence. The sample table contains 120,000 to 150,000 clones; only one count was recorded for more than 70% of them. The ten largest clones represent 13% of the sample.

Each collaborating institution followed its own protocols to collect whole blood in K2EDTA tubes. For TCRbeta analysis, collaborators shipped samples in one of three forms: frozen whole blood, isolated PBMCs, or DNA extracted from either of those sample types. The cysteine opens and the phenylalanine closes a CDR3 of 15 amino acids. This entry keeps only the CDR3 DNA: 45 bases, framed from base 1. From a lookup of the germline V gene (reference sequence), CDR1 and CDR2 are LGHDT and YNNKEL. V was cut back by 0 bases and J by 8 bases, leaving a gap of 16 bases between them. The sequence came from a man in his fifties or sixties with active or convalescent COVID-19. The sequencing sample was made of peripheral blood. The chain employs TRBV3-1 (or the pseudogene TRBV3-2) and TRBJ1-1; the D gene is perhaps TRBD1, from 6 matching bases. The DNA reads TGTGCCAGCAGCCAAGATTGGGGGCAGGGTGGAGAAGCTTTCTTT. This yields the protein CASSQDWGQGGEAFF.